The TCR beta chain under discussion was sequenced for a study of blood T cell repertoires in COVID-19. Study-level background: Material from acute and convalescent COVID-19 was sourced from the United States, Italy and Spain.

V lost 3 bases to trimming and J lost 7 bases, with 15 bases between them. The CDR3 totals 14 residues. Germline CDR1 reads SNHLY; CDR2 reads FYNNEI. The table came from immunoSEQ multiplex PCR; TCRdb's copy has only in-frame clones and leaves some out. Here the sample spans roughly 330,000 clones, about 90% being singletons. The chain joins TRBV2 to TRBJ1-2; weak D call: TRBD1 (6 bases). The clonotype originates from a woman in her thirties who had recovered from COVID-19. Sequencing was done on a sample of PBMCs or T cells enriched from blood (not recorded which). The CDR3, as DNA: TGTGCCAGCAGTGACCAGGGGCGCTTCGCTGGCTACACCTTC. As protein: CASSDQGRFAGYTF.